A selection of T cell receptor beta chains follows, all from one sample in a study of memory CD4+ T cells and cytomegalovirus serostatus. The method was immunoSEQ multiplex PCR; TCRdb's version includes in-frame clones alone and lacks a portion of them. The sample lists some 87,000 clones; roughly 80% were seen once. The source material was memory CD4+ T cells from blood. These receptors were taken from an adult in good health and CMV-seropositive. Both conserved end residues are part of each CDR3. D genes are given only for firm matches. Where a row states a size, it is once, few, many or the class of an expanded clone; other rows omit it.

d_call: NA; j_call: TRBJ1-4; clone_size: NA; v_call: TRBV14; cdr3_aa: CASSRGLTEKLFF; cdr3_nt: TGTGCCAGCAGCCGTGGACTAACAGAAAAACTGTTTTTT
d_call: TRBD1; j_call: TRBJ2-7; clone_size: NA; v_call: TRBV28; cdr3_aa: CASMGRTGRYEQYF; cdr3_nt: TGTGCCAGCATGGGTCGGACAGGCCGCTACGAGCAGTACTTC
d_call: NA; j_call: TRBJ2-2; clone_size: NA; v_call: TRBV5-4; cdr3_aa: CASSLGAPGELFF; cdr3_nt: TGTGCCAGCAGCTTGGGAGCCCCCGGGGAGCTGTTTTTT
d_call: TRBD2; j_call: TRBJ2-3; clone_size: NA; v_call: TRBV18; cdr3_aa: CASSPGLATDTQYF; cdr3_nt: TGTGCCAGCTCACCTGGACTAGCCACAGATACGCAGTATTTT
d_call: TRBD2; j_call: TRBJ2-5; clone_size: NA; v_call: TRBV6-6; cdr3_aa: CASKNAVAGGETQYF; cdr3_nt: TGTGCCAGCAAGAACGCGGTAGCGGGAGGAGAGACCCAGTACTTC
d_call: TRBD2; j_call: TRBJ2-1; clone_size: NA; v_call: TRBV11-3; cdr3_aa: CASSLQSGRDNEQFF; cdr3_nt: TGTGCCAGCAGCTTACAGAGCGGGAGAGACAATGAGCAGTTCTTC
d_call: NA; j_call: TRBJ2-3; clone_size: NA; v_call: TRBV2; cdr3_aa: CASNRGYTDTQYF; cdr3_nt: TGTGCCAGCAATCGGGGATACACAGATACGCAGTATTTT
d_call: NA; j_call: TRBJ2-1; clone_size: NA; v_call: TRBV5-1; cdr3_aa: CASSLQASSYNEQFF; cdr3_nt: TGCGCCAGCAGCTTACAGGCAAGCTCCTACAATGAGCAGTTCTTC
d_call: TRBD1; j_call: TRBJ1-2; clone_size: few; v_call: TRBV2; cdr3_aa: CASSEGQGINYGYTF; cdr3_nt: TGTGCCAGCAGTGAAGGACAGGGGATTAACTATGGCTACACCTTC
d_call: NA; j_call: TRBJ2-5; clone_size: NA; v_call: TRBV9; cdr3_aa: CASSVGGLYETQYF; cdr3_nt: TGTGCCAGCAGCGTCGGAGGGCTTTACGAAACTCAGTACTTC
d_call: NA; j_call: TRBJ2-5; clone_size: NA; v_call: TRBV7-7; cdr3_aa: CASSLSQQETQYF; cdr3_nt: TGTGCTAGCAGCTTGTCACAGCAAGAGACCCAGTACTTC
d_call: NA; j_call: TRBJ2-7; clone_size: once; v_call: TRBV11-2; cdr3_aa: CASSHRWGEQYF; cdr3_nt: TGTGCCAGCAGCCACCGATGGGGCGAGCAGTACTTC
d_call: NA; j_call: TRBJ2-3; clone_size: NA; v_call: TRBV30; cdr3_aa: CAWRGLLTDTQYF; cdr3_nt: TGTGCCTGGAGGGGACTTCTCACAGATACGCAGTATTTT
d_call: NA; j_call: TRBJ2-2; clone_size: NA; v_call: TRBV19; cdr3_aa: CASRTGLGTNTGELFF; cdr3_nt: TGTGCCAGTAGAACGGGCCTCGGGACGAACACCGGGGAGCTGTTTTTT
d_call: TRBD2; j_call: TRBJ2-1; clone_size: few; v_call: TRBV5-1; cdr3_aa: CASSLSGGWNEQFF; cdr3_nt: TGCGCCAGCAGCTTAAGCGGGGGGTGGAATGAGCAGTTCTTC
d_call: NA; j_call: TRBJ2-7; clone_size: NA; v_call: TRBV9; cdr3_aa: CASSVSQDYEQYF; cdr3_nt: TGTGCCAGCAGCGTCAGTCAGGACTACGAGCAGTACTTC
d_call: TRBD2; j_call: TRBJ2-1; clone_size: once; v_call: TRBV4-1; cdr3_aa: CASSLKTAGVNEQFF; cdr3_nt: TGCGCCAGCAGCCTCAAGACGGCGGGAGTCAATGAGCAGTTCTTC
d_call: NA; j_call: TRBJ2-7; clone_size: NA; v_call: TRBV5-1; cdr3_aa: CASSQQGTTSYEQYF; cdr3_nt: TGCGCCAGCAGCCAGCAGGGTACGACCTCCTACGAGCAGTACTTC
d_call: NA; j_call: TRBJ1-1; clone_size: NA; v_call: TRBV10-3; cdr3_aa: CAISPASYTEAFF; cdr3_nt: TGTGCCATCAGTCCGGCAAGCTACACTGAAGCTTTCTTT
d_call: NA; j_call: TRBJ1-2; clone_size: NA; v_call: TRBV28; cdr3_aa: CASSGVQGYGYTF; cdr3_nt: TGTGCCAGCAGTGGCGTCCAAGGGTATGGCTACACCTTC
d_call: NA; j_call: TRBJ2-6; clone_size: few; v_call: TRBV5-4; cdr3_aa: CASSLKDSGANVLTF; cdr3_nt: TGTGCCAGCAGCTTGAAGGACTCTGGGGCCAACGTCCTGACTTTC
d_call: TRBD1; j_call: TRBJ1-2; clone_size: NA; v_call: TRBV28; cdr3_aa: CASSLTGGYGYTF; cdr3_nt: TGTGCCAGCAGTTTAACAGGGGGCTATGGCTACACCTTC
d_call: NA; j_call: TRBJ2-2; clone_size: NA; v_call: TRBV9; cdr3_aa: CASSVGTLNTGELFF; cdr3_nt: TGTGCCAGCAGCGTCGGGACTTTAAACACCGGGGAGCTGTTTTTT
d_call: TRBD1; j_call: TRBJ1-2; clone_size: NA; v_call: TRBV5-6; cdr3_aa: CASSMRTGAFYGYTF; cdr3_nt: TGTGCCAGCAGTATGAGGACAGGGGCCTTCTATGGCTACACCTTC
d_call: NA; j_call: TRBJ2-1; clone_size: NA; v_call: TRBV19; cdr3_aa: CASSIEPVPYNEQFF; cdr3_nt: TGTGCCAGTAGTATAGAGCCAGTCCCCTACAATGAGCAGTTCTTC
d_call: NA; j_call: TRBJ2-1; clone_size: NA; v_call: TRBV6-6; cdr3_aa: CASSPTGTLHNEQFF; cdr3_nt: TGTGCCAGCAGTCCCACCGGGACCCTCCACAATGAGCAGTTCTTC
d_call: TRBD1; j_call: TRBJ2-7; clone_size: NA; v_call: TRBV29-1; cdr3_aa: CSVETGASYEQYF; cdr3_nt: TGCAGCGTGGAGACAGGGGCCTCCTACGAGCAGTACTTC
d_call: NA; j_call: TRBJ2-6; clone_size: once; v_call: TRBV7-8; cdr3_aa: CASSPNTLSGANVLTF; cdr3_nt: TGTGCCAGCAGCCCCAACACCCTCTCTGGGGCCAACGTCCTGACTTTC
d_call: NA; j_call: TRBJ1-1; clone_size: few; v_call: TRBV30; cdr3_aa: CAWTPSMNTEAFF; cdr3_nt: TGTGCCTGGACCCCCAGCATGAACACTGAAGCTTTCTTT
d_call: TRBD1; j_call: TRBJ1-2; clone_size: NA; v_call: TRBV5-1; cdr3_aa: CASSSAGTGYGYGYTF; cdr3_nt: TGCGCCAGCAGTTCTGCCGGGACAGGGTATGGCTATGGCTACACCTTC
d_call: TRBD1; j_call: TRBJ2-4; clone_size: NA; v_call: TRBV4-2; cdr3_aa: CASSQVDRGTKNIQYF; cdr3_nt: TGTGCCAGCAGCCAAGTAGACAGGGGGACCAAAAACATTCAGTACTTC
d_call: NA; j_call: TRBJ1-2; clone_size: NA; v_call: TRBV27; cdr3_aa: CASSFRRSNYGYTF; cdr3_nt: TGTGCCAGCAGTTTCAGGCGCAGTAACTATGGCTACACCTTC
d_call: TRBD2; j_call: TRBJ2-2; clone_size: NA; v_call: TRBV10-3; cdr3_aa: CAIRAGGNTGELFF; cdr3_nt: TGTGCCATCAGGGCGGGAGGGAACACCGGGGAGCTGTTTTTT
d_call: NA; j_call: TRBJ2-7; clone_size: NA; v_call: TRBV28; cdr3_aa: CASSTLPGVLSEQYF; cdr3_nt: TGTGCCAGCAGTACCTTACCGGGAGTACTGTCCGAGCAGTACTTC
d_call: NA; j_call: TRBJ1-6; clone_size: NA; v_call: TRBV6-5; cdr3_aa: CASSPGEISSPLHF; cdr3_nt: TGTGCCAGCAGCCCAGGGGAGATAAGTTCACCCCTCCACTTT
d_call: NA; j_call: TRBJ2-2; clone_size: NA; v_call: TRBV7-3; cdr3_aa: CASSPGLASTGELFF; cdr3_nt: TGTGCCAGCAGCCCTGGACTGGCAAGCACCGGGGAGCTGTTTTTT
d_call: TRBD1; j_call: TRBJ2-7; clone_size: NA; v_call: TRBV18; cdr3_aa: CASSAAGQGTEQYF; cdr3_nt: TGTGCCAGCTCAGCGGCGGGACAGGGCACTGAGCAGTACTTC
d_call: NA; j_call: TRBJ1-5; clone_size: NA; v_call: TRBV9; cdr3_aa: CASSVGAGHQPQHF; cdr3_nt: TGTGCCAGCAGCGTAGGGGCAGGGCACCAGCCCCAGCATTTT
d_call: TRBD1; j_call: TRBJ2-7; clone_size: NA; v_call: TRBV11-3; cdr3_aa: CASSQRTGGEQYF; cdr3_nt: TGTGCCAGCAGCCAAAGGACAGGGGGCGAGCAGTACTTC
d_call: TRBD1; j_call: TRBJ1-2; clone_size: NA; v_call: TRBV6-1; cdr3_aa: CASLPGQTTYGYTF; cdr3_nt: TGTGCCAGCCTACCGGGACAGACAACCTATGGCTACACCTTC
d_call: NA; j_call: TRBJ1-2; clone_size: once; v_call: TRBV7-2; cdr3_aa: CASSRTAGYDGYTF; cdr3_nt: TGTGCCAGCAGCCGGACAGCCGGCTATGACGGCTACACCTTC
d_call: NA; j_call: TRBJ2-5; clone_size: NA; v_call: TRBV15; cdr3_aa: CATSRGGMRGETQYF; cdr3_nt: TGTGCCACCAGCAGAGGAGGGATGCGAGGGGAGACCCAGTACTTC
d_call: NA; j_call: TRBJ2-7; clone_size: few; v_call: TRBV2; cdr3_aa: CASTASTYYEQYF; cdr3_nt: TGTGCCAGCACCGCCTCAACTTACTACGAGCAGTACTTC
d_call: TRBD1; j_call: TRBJ2-1; clone_size: NA; v_call: TRBV19; cdr3_aa: CASRGQGRGEQFF; cdr3_nt: TGTGCCAGTAGAGGACAGGGGAGAGGTGAGCAGTTCTTC
d_call: NA; j_call: TRBJ2-7; clone_size: NA; v_call: TRBV27; cdr3_aa: CASSRGAGAFYEQYF; cdr3_nt: TGTGCCAGCAGTAGGGGGGCCGGGGCTTTCTACGAGCAGTACTTC
d_call: TRBD1; j_call: TRBJ1-4; clone_size: once; v_call: TRBV5-1; cdr3_aa: CASSLHPGQPEKLFF; cdr3_nt: TGCGCCAGCAGCTTGCATCCGGGACAGCCAGAAAAACTGTTTTTT
d_call: NA; j_call: TRBJ1-2; clone_size: once; v_call: TRBV7-2; cdr3_aa: CASSPLEGYGYTF; cdr3_nt: TGTGCCAGCAGCCCCCTTGAGGGGTATGGCTACACCTTC
d_call: TRBD2; j_call: TRBJ2-7; clone_size: many; v_call: TRBV5-4; cdr3_aa: CASSSGLAGGGEQYF; cdr3_nt: TGTGCCAGCAGCTCGGGACTAGCGGGAGGGGGTGAGCAGTACTTC
d_call: NA; j_call: TRBJ1-3; clone_size: NA; v_call: TRBV9; cdr3_aa: CASSVETGPGNTIYF; cdr3_nt: TGTGCCAGCAGCGTAGAAACAGGGCCCGGAAACACCATATATTTT
d_call: TRBD2; j_call: TRBJ2-1; clone_size: once; v_call: TRBV7-3; cdr3_aa: CASSSRLAGGNEQFF; cdr3_nt: TGTGCCAGCAGTTCCCGACTAGCGGGCGGCAATGAGCAGTTCTTC
d_call: NA; j_call: TRBJ2-7; clone_size: NA; v_call: TRBV28; cdr3_aa: CAGSQKGGGYF; cdr3_nt: TGTGCCGGCTCCCAGAAGGGGGGCGGGTACTTC